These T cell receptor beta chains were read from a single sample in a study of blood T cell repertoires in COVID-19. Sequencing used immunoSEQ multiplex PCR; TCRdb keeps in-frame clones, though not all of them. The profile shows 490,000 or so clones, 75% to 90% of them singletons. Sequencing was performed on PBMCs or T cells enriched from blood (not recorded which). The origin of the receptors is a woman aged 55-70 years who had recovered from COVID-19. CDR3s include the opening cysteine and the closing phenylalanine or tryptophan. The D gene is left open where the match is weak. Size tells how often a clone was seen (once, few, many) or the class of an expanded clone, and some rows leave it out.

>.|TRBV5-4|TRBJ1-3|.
TGTGCCAGCAGCTTGGACCTCAGGGGAAGCTCTGGAAACACCATATATTTT
CASSLDLRGSSGNTIYF
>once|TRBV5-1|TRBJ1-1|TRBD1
TGCGCCAGCAGCTTGGGAACAGGGGGCATTCGGAACACTGAAGCTTTCTTT
CASSLGTGGIRNTEAFF
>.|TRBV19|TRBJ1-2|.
TGTGCCAGTAGTCCCGGGTCAGGAGGAGGCTATGGCTACACCTTC
CASSPGSGGGYGYTF
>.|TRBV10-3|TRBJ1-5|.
TGTGCCATCAGTCCGGGGGGGAACAATCAGCCCCAGCATTTT
CAISPGGNNQPQHF
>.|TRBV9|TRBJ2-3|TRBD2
TGTGCCAGCAGCGTACTAGCGGGGGGCCCAGATACGCAGTATTTT
CASSVLAGGPDTQYF
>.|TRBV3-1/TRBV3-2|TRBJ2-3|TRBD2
TGTGCCAGCAGCCAAGGTGGCGCGGGTGCGGGGGGGCAGGGAGATACGCAGTATTTT
CASSQGGAGAGGQGDTQYF
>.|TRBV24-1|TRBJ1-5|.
TGTGCCACCAGTGACCCCGGCGGGGGTCAGCCCCAGCATTTT
CATSDPGGGQPQHF
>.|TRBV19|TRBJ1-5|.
TGTGCCAGTAGTATAGAAGGAGGGTGGGCCAATCAGCCCCAGCATTTT
CASSIEGGWANQPQHF
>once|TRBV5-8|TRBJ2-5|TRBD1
TGTGCCAGCAGCTCGGACAGGGAAGAGACCCAGTACTTC
CASSSDREETQYF
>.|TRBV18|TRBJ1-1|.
TGTGCCAGCTCATCACAGGGACTTTCCACTGAAGCTTTCTTT
CASSSQGLSTEAFF
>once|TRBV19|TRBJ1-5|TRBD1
TGTGCCAGTAGCTCTACAGGGGCGGATAGCAATCAGTCCCAGCATTTT
CASSSTGADSNQSQHF
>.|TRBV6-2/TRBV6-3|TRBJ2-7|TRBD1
TGTGCCAGCAGTTACCCGAGGGGACAGTTGTCCTACGAGCAGTACTTC
CASSYPRGQLSYEQYF
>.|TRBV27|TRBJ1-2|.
TGTGCCAGCAGCCCTTATGGGACACCAACGGGTGGCTACACCTTC
CASSPYGTPTGGYTF
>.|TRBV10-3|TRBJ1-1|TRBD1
TGTGCCATCAACGACAGGGGACCAGCCCTGAACACTGAAGCTTTCTTT
CAINDRGPALNTEAFF
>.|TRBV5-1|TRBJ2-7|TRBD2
TGCGCCAGCAGCCTGACTAGCGGGGCGAGCTCCTACGAGCAGTACTTC
CASSLTSGASSYEQYF
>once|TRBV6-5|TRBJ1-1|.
TGTGCCAGCAGTTACTCGATCCCTTCTAGGAACACTGAAGCTTTCTTT
CASSYSIPSRNTEAFF
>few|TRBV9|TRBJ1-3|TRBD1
TGTGCCAGCGGAGAGGGACAGGGACTAAGAAACACCATATATTTT
CASGEGQGLRNTIYF
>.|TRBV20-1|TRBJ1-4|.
TGCAGTGCTAGTGGGCCGGACACTCTAAATGAAAAACTGTTTTTT
CSASGPDTLNEKLFF
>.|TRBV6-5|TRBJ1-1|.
TGTGCCACGGGGAGTAGGTCACGGACGCACGCTGAAGCTTTCTTT
CATGSRSRTHAEAFF
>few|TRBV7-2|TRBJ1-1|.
TGTGCCAGCAGCGCACAGGGTGATTATGAAGCTTTCTTT
CASSAQGDYEAFF
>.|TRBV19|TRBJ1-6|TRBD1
TGTGCCAGTAGCTCCGGGACAGGGGGGAGCTCCTATAATTCACCCCTCCACTTT
CASSSGTGGSSYNSPLHF